One and the same sample provided the 18 T cell receptor beta chains below, sequenced in a study of cytomegalovirus exposure and HLA in healthy donors. The PCR used 60 Vbeta and 13 Jbeta primers. The data were produced by immunoSEQ multiplex PCR, yet TCRdb's version contains in-frame clones alone and is incomplete. This repertoire shows under 250,000 clones, around 80% found once; its top ten account for under 4.5%. Sequencing was performed on PBMCs. The receptor source for this set is a woman aged 25 to 39 in good health and CMV-seropositive.

This clone came up a few times. V and J are TRBV7-6 and TRBJ2-1, with TRBD2 matching over 10 bases. CDR1 is SGHVS, CDR2 FNYEAQ, per germline. V was pared by 5 bases and J by 0 bases, with 7 bases of the junction left unmatched. This CDR3 contains 17 residues. CDR3 amino acids: CASSPRTSGSSYNEQFF. The CDR3 DNA reads TGTGCCAGCAGCCCCCGGACTAGCGGCAGCTCCTACAATGAGCAGTTCTTC. Using reference TRBV7-6 and TRBJ2-1 for the parts outside the CDR3, the full variable domain is GAGVSQSPRYKVTKRGQDVALRCDPISGHVSLYWYRQALGQGPEFLTYFNYEAQQDKSGLPNDRFSAERPEGSISTLTIQRTEQRDSAMYRCASSPRTSGSSYNEQFFGPGTRLTVL.

V is TRBV6-5 and J is TRBJ2-5; D might be TRBD1 (5 bases). Trimming shortened V by 2 bases and J by 4 bases, and 8 bases separated the two germline ends. CDR3 length equals 13 residues. The V gene's germline CDR1 is MNHEY and CDR2 SVGAGI. The chain's CDR3 is CASSYDSPETQYF. CDR3 sequence (DNA): TGTGCCAGCAGTTACGACAGTCCAGAGACCCAGTACTTC.

The chain has TRBV7-2 and TRBJ1-6, with 7 bases lining up with TRBD1. Germline-derived CDR1 and CDR2 are SGHTA and FQGNSA. V was pared by 5 bases and J by 14 bases, with 3 bases of the junction left unmatched. The CDR3 runs 11 residues. The CDR3 DNA follows: TGTGCCAGCAGCCTGACAGGGTCCCTCCACTTT. This gives the protein CASSLTGSLHF.

The chain uses TRBV4-1 and TRBJ2-2; the D gene is possibly TRBD1 (6 bases). Germline V gene sequence: CDR1 MGHRA, CDR2 YSYEKL. This CDR3 region has 21 residues. Trimming took 2 bases from V and 0 from J, leaving 25 bases between them. CDR3 protein: CASSQLAGTYDYLANTGELFF. The CDR3, as DNA: TGCGCCAGCAGCCAACTTGCTGGGACATACGATTACCTCGCGAACACCGGGGAGCTGTTTTTT.

The chain has TRBV10-3 and TRBJ1-1, with 7 nucleotides matching TRBD1. The CDR3 sequence is 14 residues long. The germline V gene has CDR1 ENHRY and CDR2 SYGVKD. The V segment lost 7 bases and the J segment 0 bases; nucleotides outside the gene matches: 5. CDR3 sequence (DNA): TGTGCCATCAATCCGGGACAGATGAACACTGAAGCTTTCTTT. Protein sequence: CAINPGQMNTEAFF.

V gene TRBV4-1 combines with J gene TRBJ1-2, with D perhaps matching TRBD1 (5 bases). Trimming took off 2 bases at V and 2 bases at J, with 15 bases between the two ends. CDR3 size: 16 residues. Germline lookup yields CDR1 MGHRA and CDR2 YSYEKL. As DNA, the CDR3 is TGCGCCAGCAGCCAATTCGGGTCGGGACTGAACTATGGCTACACCTTC. Residues: CASSQFGSGLNYGYTF.

Only a few counts were recorded for this clone. The V and J genes are TRBV4-3 and TRBJ1-1, with D possibly TRBD1 on 6 matching bases. Germline CDR1 reads LGHNA; CDR2 reads YSLEER. The CDR3 totals 14 residues. V was clipped by 1 base and J by 2 bases, with 8 bases between them. CDR3 region: CASSQADSNTEAFF. The DNA for the CDR3 is TGCGCCAGCAGCCAAGCGGACAGTAACACTGAAGCTTTCTTT.

The J gene is TRBJ2-2, the V gene TRBV6-5; 9 nucleotides agree with TRBD2. The CDR3 runs to 14 residues. The trim removed 9 bases at V and 7 bases at J, leaving 9 bases unmatched. Germline values: CDR1 MNHEY, CDR2 SVGAGI. The CDR3 sequence: CASSGSRGGGELFF. The DNA for the CDR3 is TGTGCCAGTAGCGGGAGCCGGGGTGGCGGGGAGCTGTTTTTT.

This clone was observed once. The chain couples TRBV7-2 to TRBJ1-3, with TRBD1 matching over 7 bases. This CDR3 has 16 residues. Germline V lookup: CDR1 SGHTA, CDR2 FQGNSA. With 5 bases clipped from V and 3 bases from J, the junction kept 10 bases outside the gene matches. The CDR3 region is CASSPGGSVYGNTIYF. The CDR3 DNA is TGTGCCAGCAGCCCAGGGGGATCGGTCTATGGAAACACCATATATTTT. Complete variable domain (other parts from reference TRBV7-2 and TRBJ1-3): GAGVSQSPSNKVTEKGKDVELRCDPISGHTALYWYRQSLGQGLEFLIYFQGNSAPDKSGLPSDRFSAERTGGSVSTLTIQRTQQEDSAVYLCASSPGGSVYGNTIYFGEGSWLTVV.

A single count supports this clone. CDR3 residues: CASSLEGGAEAFF. Here the CDR3 DNA reads TGCGCCAGCAGCTTGGAAGGCGGGGCTGAAGCTTTCTTT. This rearrangement joins TRBV5-1 to TRBJ1-1, with D uncertain. Germline CDR1 is SGHRS and CDR2 is YFSETQ. The CDR3 runs 13 residues. V was trimmed by 0 bases and J by 6 bases, leaving 9 bases between them.

The chain recombines TRBV4-3 with TRBJ1-2; TRBD1 might be the D (5 bases). The germline gives CDR1 LGHNA, CDR2 YSLEER. Trimming pared 0 bases from V and 1 base from J, leaving 12 bases between. There are 16 residues in the CDR3. CDR3 sequence: CASSQEEGQHNYGYTF. The CDR3 DNA sequence: TGCGCCAGCAGCCAAGAGGAGGGGCAGCATAACTATGGCTACACCTTC.

V and J are TRBV7-8 and TRBJ2-1, with TRBD2 matching 9 bases. CDR1 is SGHVS and CDR2 is FQNEAQ in the germline V gene. The CDR3 has 17 residues. Trimming took 8 bases from V and 3 from J; bases not matched to a gene: 14. The CDR3 DNA follows: TGTGCCAGCTTCGGCGTAGCGGGAGAGAATCACTACAATGAGCAGTTCTTC. Translating it yields CASFGVAGENHYNEQFF.

CDR3 sequence reads: CASVPLRGTNNEQFF. In nucleotides, the CDR3 is TGTGCCAGCGTACCCTTACGGGGAACTAACAATGAGCAGTTCTTC. The chain employs TRBV5-4 and TRBJ2-1; possible D gene TRBD2, 5 bases. The V gene lost 7 bases and the J gene lost 5 bases, with 19 bases spanning the gap. Germline lookup yields CDR1 SGHNT and CDR2 YYREEE (reference sequence). This CDR3 is built from 15 residues.

The rearrangement links TRBV5-4 to TRBJ2-7; 7 bases fit TRBD1. Germline V CDR1 and CDR2: SGHNT, YYREEE (reference sequence). The CDR3 spans 16 residues. V dropped 4 bases and J dropped 6; count of bases not matched to a gene: 16. CDR3 loop: CASSLDGTATLGEQYF. The CDR3 nucleotides read TGTGCCAGCAGCCTAGATGGGACAGCCACTTTAGGCGAGCAGTACTTC.

This chain joins TRBV4-1 and TRBJ1-1; TRBD1 is a possible D gene (6 bases). This CDR3 has 19 amino acids. Trimming took off 0 bases at V and 3 bases at J, with 23 bases between the two ends. Per the germline V gene, CDR1 is MGHRA and CDR2 is YSYEKL. This CDR3 reads CASSQESGAYRARDTEAFF. The CDR3 DNA reads as TGCGCCAGCAGCCAAGAAAGCGGGGCCTACAGGGCCCGGGACACTGAAGCTTTCTTT.

The chain is built from TRBV10-2 and TRBJ2-3; 10 nucleotides agree with TRBD2. CDR3 length: 16 residues. Trimming took 3 bases from V and 2 from J; bases not matched to a gene: 5. Germline CDR1 is WSHSY and CDR2 is SAAADI. CDR3 sequence (DNA): TGCGCCAGCAGTGAAGCAGCGGGAGGGACCACAGATACGCAGTATTTT. It yields the protein CASSEAAGGTTDTQYF.

This clone showed up just a few times. This chain joins TRBV4-1 and TRBJ1-2; 7 nucleotides align to TRBD1. CDR1 is MGHRA, CDR2 YSYEKL, per germline. The V gene end was trimmed by 4 bases and the J gene end by 5 bases; junction bases not matched to a gene: 13. CDR3 length: 16 amino acids. The CDR3 nucleotides read TGCGCCAGCAGCCCGCCCCTGAAGGGGGCCCATTATGGCTACACCTTC. Translating gives CASSPPLKGAHYGYTF.

This chain uses TRBV12-1 with TRBJ2-6; the D call TRBD2 from the table was never checked on the DNA. TRBV12-1 is shown as a pseudogene. CDR3 length: 15 residues. CDR3 protein: CASSFVLSGANVLTF. As DNA, the CDR3 is TGTGCCAGCAGCTTTGTTCTGTCTGGGGCCAACGTCCTGACTTTC.